A single sample is the source of the 26 T cell receptor beta chains below, sequenced in a study of identical twins. Via MiXCR, TCRdb re-called the 5' RACE reads, giving one row per CDR3 protein. The repertoire holds more than 1.5 million distinct CDR3 sequences, with around a third as singletons. Sequenced input: cord blood. The origin of the receptors is a newborn girl in good health.

This clonotype came up a few times. The rearrangement joins TRBV29-1 to TRBJ1-2, with TRBD1 matching over 8 bases. CDR1 is SQVTM, CDR2 ANQGSEA, per germline. With V trimmed by 6 bases and J by 3 bases, 12 bases remained unmatched. The CDR3 loop spans 15 amino acids. CDR3 DNA sequence: TGCAGCGTCCGAATCGGGACAGGAGCTGACTATGGCTACACCTTC. Encoded protein: CSVRIGTGADYGYTF.

This clonotype was detected a few times. The chain couples TRBV10-3 to TRBJ2-1, with a tentative D call TRBD2 (5 bases). CDR3 length: 14 residues. The V end lost 3 bases, the J end lost 4 bases, and 10 bases lay between the germline ends. From germline, CDR1 is ENHRY and CDR2 SYGVKD. CDR3 protein: CAISDAPGYNEQFF. The CDR3 bases are TGTGCCATCAGTGACGCGCCGGGGTACAATGAGCAGTTCTTC.

V usage is TRBV7-2 and J usage is TRBJ2-1; 9 bases are shared with TRBD2. Germline V gene lookup returns CDR1 SGHTA and CDR2 FQGNSA. The CDR3 is 13 residues long. V trimming: 1 base; J trimming: 10 bases; junction bases outside the gene matches: 2. The CDR3 sequence: CASSLDTSGEQFF. The CDR3, as DNA: TGTGCCAGCAGCTTAGACACTAGCGGGGAGCAGTTCTTC.

This clonotype has only a few counts. The V call is TRBV2, the J call TRBJ2-3, with D perhaps TRBD1 or TRBD2 (6 bases each). The CDR3 totals 15 residues. V gave up 8 bases and J gave up 2 bases, with 17 bases separating them. In germline, CDR1 is SNHLY, CDR2 FYNNEI. In DNA, the CDR3 is TGTGCCAGCTTTTTCTGGGGGGACAACACAGATACGCAGTATTTT. Residues: CASFFWGDNTDTQYF. Full variable domain (missing parts from reference TRBV2 and TRBJ2-3): EPEVTQTPSHQVTQMGQEVILRCVPISNHLYFYWYRQILGQKVEFLVSFYNNEISEKSEIFDDQFSVERPDGSNFTLKIRSTKLEDSAMYFCASFFWGDNTDTQYFGPGTRLTVL.

This clonotype was counted a few times. The V call is TRBV5-1, the J call TRBJ2-7; 7 bases line up with TRBD2. V gave up 4 bases and J gave up 2 bases; unmatched junction bases: 12. This CDR3 has 16 amino acids. Germline V lookup: CDR1 SGHRS, CDR2 YFSETQ. The CDR3 coding sequence is TGCGCCAGCAGCCCGGGAGGCAGGGAGGTAACCTACGAGCAGTACTTC. It codes for CASSPGGREVTYEQYF.

V usage is TRBV20-1 and J usage is TRBJ2-3; 11 bases map to TRBD2. The CDR3 is made up of 16 amino acids. V dropped 0 bases and J dropped 6; count of bases not matched to a gene: 8. Looked up from germline, CDR1 is DFQATT and CDR2 is SNEGSKA (reference sequence). CDR3 loop: CSARDPLAGGFDTQYF. For the CDR3, the DNA is TGCAGTGCTAGAGACCCTCTAGCGGGGGGATTTGATACGCAGTATTTT.

This clonotype occurred a few times. The V gene is TRBV20-1, the J gene TRBJ2-1; 11 bases are a match to TRBD2. CDR3 length equals 19 residues. Germline values: CDR1 DFQATT, CDR2 SNEGSKA (reference sequence). Trimming removed 3 bases from V and 0 bases from J; junction bases left unmatched: 13. The DNA of the CDR3 is TGCAGTGCTAGCCCAAGACTAGCGGGAACCCGCAGCTCCTACAATGAGCAGTTCTTC. As protein: CSASPRLAGTRSSYNEQFF.

The rearrangement uses TRBV2 and TRBJ2-4; TRBD2 might be the D (5 bases). V lost 4 bases to trimming and J lost 2 bases, with 15 bases between them. Germline CDR1 is SNHLY and CDR2 is FYNNEI. This CDR3 region has 16 residues. DNA of the CDR3: TGTGCCAGCAGTGCTCTGGGAAGGAGGACCAAAAACATTCAGTACTTC. Protein: CASSALGRRTKNIQYF.

This clonotype occurred many times. The rearrangement uses TRBV21-1 and TRBJ2-5. TRBV21-1 is an annotated pseudogene. This CDR3 spans 11 amino acids. This CDR3 reads CASSTVNNQYF. CDR3 bases: TGTGCCAGCAGCACAGTGAACAACCAGTACTTC.

V and J are TRBV7-2 and TRBJ2-7, with D hard to call. CDR3 length equals 16 residues. Looked up from germline, CDR1 is SGHTA and CDR2 is FQGNSA. Trimming cost V 5 bases and J 0 bases, with 17 bases left between them. The CDR3 DNA follows: TGTGCCAGCAGCCCCCTCAGTTTACGGATCTCCTACGAGCAGTACTTC. It is translated as CASSPLSLRISYEQYF.

This chain connects TRBV20-1 to TRBJ2-1; D remains unclear. Germline V lookup: CDR1 DFQATT, CDR2 SNEGSKA (reference sequence). The CDR3 is made up of 16 amino acids. V was clipped by 4 bases and J by 0 bases, with 16 bases between them. The CDR3: CSAMSAAGSSYNEQFF. Written as DNA, the CDR3 is TGCAGTGCTATGTCTGCAGCAGGAAGCTCCTACAATGAGCAGTTCTTC.

This clonotype has only a few counts. This chain connects TRBV7-2 to TRBJ2-1; 9 bases are a match to TRBD2. The CDR3 spans 15 residues. J gave up 3 bases and V 4 bases, and 4 bases lay outside the gene matches. Germline V CDR1 and CDR2: SGHTA, FQGNSA. This CDR3 is CASSYSGRFYNEQFF. The CDR3 coding sequence is TGTGCCAGCAGCTACAGCGGGAGGTTCTACAATGAGCAGTTCTTC.

The chain recombines TRBV18 with TRBJ1-3; D gene ambiguous. From germline, CDR1 is KGHSH and CDR2 LQKENI. The CDR3 runs to 16 residues. V gave up 3 bases and J gave up 4 bases, with 16 bases separating them. In DNA form, the CDR3 reads TGTGCCAGCTCACCGGACTTTGTGGCTGGGGGAAACACCATATATTTT. Translated, it gives CASSPDFVAGGNTIYF.

This clonotype has at least ten counts. The chain employs TRBV12-3 or TRBV12-4 and TRBJ2-3; 7 bases are a match to TRBD2. V lost 6 bases, J lost 0 bases, and 3 bases stayed unmatched. There are 14 residues in the CDR3. The CDR3 loop reads CASRLSGSTDTQYF. CDR3 bases: TGTGCCAGCAGACTTAGCGGGAGCACAGATACGCAGTATTTT.

This chain joins TRBV5-1 and TRBJ2-2; D unresolved. V lost 2 bases to trimming and J lost 3 bases, with 5 bases between them. The germline CDR1 and CDR2 sequences are SGHRS and YFSETQ. The CDR3 extends over 13 amino acids. CDR3 sequence reads: CASSFDYTGELFF. The CDR3 DNA follows: TGCGCCAGCAGCTTCGATTACACCGGGGAGCTGTTTTTT. Combining the CDR3 with reference TRBV5-1 and TRBJ2-2 gives the whole variable domain KAGVTQTPRYLIKTRGQQVTLSCSPISGHRSVSWYQQTPGQGLQFLFEYFSETQRNKGNFPGRFSGRQFSNSRSEMNVSTLELGDSALYLCASSFDYTGELFFGEGSRLTVL.

There are a few counts of this clonotype. The V and J genes are TRBV5-1 and TRBJ1-1, with 7 positions matching TRBD1. V lost 2 bases and J lost 1; bases outside the gene matches: 8. Germline loops: CDR1 SGHRS, CDR2 YFSETQ. The CDR3 has 16 residues. Here the CDR3 reads CASSLSDRLGNTEAFF. The CDR3 region has the DNA TGCGCCAGCAGCTTATCGGACAGGTTGGGGAACACTGAAGCTTTCTTT. Filled out from reference TRBV5-1 and TRBJ1-1, the complete variable domain reads KAGVTQTPRYLIKTRGQQVTLSCSPISGHRSVSWYQQTPGQGLQFLFEYFSETQRNKGNFPGRFSGRQFSNSRSEMNVSTLELGDSALYLCASSLSDRLGNTEAFFGQGTRLTVV.

This clonotype was seen only a few times. The CDR3 DNA is TGCAGTGCCCATGACAGGGGGGGCTCCTACGAGCAGTACTTC. This encodes CSAHDRGGSYEQYF. The J gene is TRBJ2-7, the V gene TRBV20-1, with 9 bases lining up with TRBD1. The germline V gene has CDR1 DFQATT and CDR2 SNEGSKA (reference sequence). The CDR3 contains 14 residues. The V segment lost 6 bases and the J segment 0 bases; nucleotides outside the gene matches: 6.

This clonotype showed up just a few times. The rearrangement uses TRBV28 and TRBJ2-1; TRBD2 is a possible D gene (6 bases). V was trimmed by 6 bases and J by 0 bases, leaving 9 bases between them. The CDR3 is 14 residues long. The germline V gene encodes CDR1 MDHEN and CDR2 SYDVKM. The CDR3 loop reads CASRHGSSYNEQFF. Here the CDR3 DNA reads TGTGCCAGCAGGCACGGGAGCTCCTACAATGAGCAGTTCTTC.

This clonotype has only a few counts. The rearrangement links TRBV28 to TRBJ1-5; D is uncertain. CDR1 is MDHEN, CDR2 SYDVKM, per germline. The CDR3 is 14 residues long. Trimming cost V 3 bases and J 5 bases, with 11 bases left between them. The DNA of the CDR3 is TGTGCCAGCAGTTTTGTGGAGACCTATCAGCCCCAGCATTTT. Translated: CASSFVETYQPQHF.

This chain joins TRBV24-1 and TRBJ2-1, with 8 bases identical to TRBD1. The CDR3 has 13 amino acids. CDR1 KGHDR and CDR2 SFDVKD come from the germline V gene. The J segment lost 3 bases and the V segment lost 10 bases, leaving 4 bases of the junction unmatched. The CDR3, as DNA: TGTGCCACTCAGGGGGCGGACTACAATGAGCAGTTCTTC. The encoded protein is CATQGADYNEQFF.

V usage is TRBV15 and J usage is TRBJ1-1; D is ambiguous. Trimming took 0 bases from V and 6 from J, leaving 11 bases between them. CDR1 is LNHNV and CDR2 is YYDKDF in the germline V gene (reference sequence). The CDR3 loop spans 14 amino acids. The CDR3 loop reads CATSRELRVPEAFF. The CDR3 coding sequence is TGTGCCACCAGCAGAGAACTGAGGGTCCCTGAAGCTTTCTTT.

The V call is TRBV28, the J call TRBJ2-4; D may be TRBD2 (6 bases). The germline gives CDR1 MDHEN, CDR2 SYDVKM. V gave up 2 bases and J gave up 9 bases, with 14 bases separating them. This CDR3 comprises 14 residues. CDR3 DNA: TGTGCCAGCAGTTTAGACCCGATGGGAGGCATTCAGTACTTC. Translating gives CASSLDPMGGIQYF.

The rearrangement joins TRBV9 to TRBJ2-1; a weak D match, TRBD1 (8 bases). CDR1 is SGDLS and CDR2 is YYNGEE in the germline V gene. Trimming took off 1 base at V and 7 bases at J, with 12 bases between the two ends. This CDR3 contains 14 residues. This chain's CDR3 is CASSVTGGVNEQFF. The CDR3 DNA follows: TGTGCCAGCAGCGTAACAGGGGGGGTAAATGAGCAGTTCTTC.

The CDR3 region has the DNA TGTGCCACCAGTGACCCACGGGGGGTCGCTGGCTACACCTTC. As protein: CATSDPRGVAGYTF. V gene TRBV24-1 combines with J gene TRBJ1-2; D may be TRBD1 (5 bases). Germline assignment: CDR1 KGHDR and CDR2 SFDVKD. The CDR3 is 14 residues long. Deletions cut 4 bases from V and 7 bases from J, with 15 bases between.

The sample holds many counts of this clonotype. J is TRBJ1-2 and V is TRBV3-1; D is undetermined. With 0 bases removed from V and 4 bases from J, the gap between germline ends came to 12 bases. This CDR3 is 15 amino acids long. Germline CDR1 is LGHDT and CDR2 is YNNKEL (reference sequence). The CDR3 region is CASSQDWLAGYGYTF. The CDR3, as DNA: TGTGCCAGCAGCCAAGATTGGTTGGCAGGCTATGGCTACACCTTC.

V gene TRBV28 combines with J gene TRBJ2-6; D is possibly TRBD1 (5 bases). Germline V gene sequence: CDR1 MDHEN, CDR2 SYDVKM. CDR3 length: 18 amino acids. With 6 bases removed from V and 0 bases from J, the gap between germline ends came to 18 bases. CDR3 amino acids: CASRGRQFLSSGANVLTF. CDR3 bases: TGTGCCAGCAGGGGCCGACAGTTCCTCAGCTCTGGGGCCAACGTCCTGACTTTC. Using reference TRBV28 and TRBJ2-6 for the parts outside the CDR3, the full variable domain is DVKVTQSSRYLVKRTGEKVFLECVQDMDHENMFWYRQDPGLGLRLIYFSYDVKMKEKGDIPEGYSVSREKKERFSLILESASTNQTSMYLCASRGRQFLSSGANVLTFGAGSRLTVL.